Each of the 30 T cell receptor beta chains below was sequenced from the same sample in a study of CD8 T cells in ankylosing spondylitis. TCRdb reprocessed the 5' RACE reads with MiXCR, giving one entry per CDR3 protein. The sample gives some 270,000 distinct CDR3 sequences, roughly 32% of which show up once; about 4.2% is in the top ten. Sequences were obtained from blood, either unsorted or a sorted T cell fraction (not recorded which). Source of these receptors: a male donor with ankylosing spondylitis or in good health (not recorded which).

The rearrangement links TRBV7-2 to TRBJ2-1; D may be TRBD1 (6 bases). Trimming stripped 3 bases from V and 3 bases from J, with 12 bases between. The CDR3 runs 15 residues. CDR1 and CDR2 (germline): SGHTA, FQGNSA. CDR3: CASSFRGTRYNEQFF. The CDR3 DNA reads TGTGCCAGCAGCTTTAGGGGGACACGCTACAATGAGCAGTTCTTC. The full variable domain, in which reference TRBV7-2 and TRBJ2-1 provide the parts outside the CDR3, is GAGVSQSPSNKVTEKGKDVELRCDPISGHTALYWYRQSLGQGLEFLIYFQGNSAPDKSGLPSDRFSAERTGGSVSTLTIQRTQQEDSAVYLCASSFRGTRYNEQFFGPGTRLTVL.

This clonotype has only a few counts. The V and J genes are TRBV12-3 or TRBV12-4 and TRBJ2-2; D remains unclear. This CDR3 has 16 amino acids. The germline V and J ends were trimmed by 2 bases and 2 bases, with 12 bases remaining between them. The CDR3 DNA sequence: TGTGCCAGCAGTTTAAGGCTGGGATACAACACCGGGGAGCTGTTTTTT. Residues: CASSLRLGYNTGELFF.

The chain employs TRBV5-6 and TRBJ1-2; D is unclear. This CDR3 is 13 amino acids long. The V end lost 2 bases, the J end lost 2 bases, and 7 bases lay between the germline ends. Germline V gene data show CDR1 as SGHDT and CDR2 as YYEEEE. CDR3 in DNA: TGTGCCAGCAGCTTCGGACCGAACTATGGCTACACCTTC. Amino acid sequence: CASSFGPNYGYTF.

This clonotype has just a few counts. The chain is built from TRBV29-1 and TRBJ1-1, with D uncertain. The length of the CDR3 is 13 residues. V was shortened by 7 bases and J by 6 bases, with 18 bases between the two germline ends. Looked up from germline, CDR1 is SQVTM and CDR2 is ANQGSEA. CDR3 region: CSAAGSTLPEAFF. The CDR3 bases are TGCAGCGCCGCGGGGAGCACCCTACCTGAAGCTTTCTTT.

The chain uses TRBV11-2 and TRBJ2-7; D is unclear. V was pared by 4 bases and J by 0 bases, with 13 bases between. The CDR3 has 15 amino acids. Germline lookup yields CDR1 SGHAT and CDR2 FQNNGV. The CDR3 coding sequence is TGTGCCAGCAGCTCCCTGGTCAGTCACTCCTACGAGCAGTACTTC. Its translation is CASSSLVSHSYEQYF.

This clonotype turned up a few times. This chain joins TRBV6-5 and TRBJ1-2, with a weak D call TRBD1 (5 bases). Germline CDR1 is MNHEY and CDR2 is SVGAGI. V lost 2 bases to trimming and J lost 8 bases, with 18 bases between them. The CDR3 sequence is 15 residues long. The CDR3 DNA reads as TGTGCCAGCAGTTACGGGACCACAGGAGGTGCAGGCTACACCTTC. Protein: CASSYGTTGGAGYTF.

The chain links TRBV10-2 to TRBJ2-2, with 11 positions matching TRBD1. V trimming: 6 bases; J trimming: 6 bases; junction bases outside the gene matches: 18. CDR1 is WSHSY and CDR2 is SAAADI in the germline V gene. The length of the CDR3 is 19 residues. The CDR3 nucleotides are TGCGCCAGCAGCGCCTATAGGACAGGGGGCGTGGGTGAGGCCGGGGAGCTGTTTTTT. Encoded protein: CASSAYRTGGVGEAGELFF.

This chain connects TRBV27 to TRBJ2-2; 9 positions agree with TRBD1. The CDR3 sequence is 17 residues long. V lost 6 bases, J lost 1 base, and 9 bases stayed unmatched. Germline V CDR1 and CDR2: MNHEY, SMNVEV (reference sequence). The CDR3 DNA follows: TGTGCCAGCAGCGATAGGACAGGGGATCGGAACACCGGGGAGCTGTTTTTT. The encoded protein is CASSDRTGDRNTGELFF.

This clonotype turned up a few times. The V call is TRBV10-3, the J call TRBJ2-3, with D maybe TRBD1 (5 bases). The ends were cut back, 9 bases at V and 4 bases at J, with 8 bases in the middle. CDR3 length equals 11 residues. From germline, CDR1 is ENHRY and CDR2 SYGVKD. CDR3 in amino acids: CAISTADTQYF. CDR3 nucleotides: TGTGCCATTTCGACAGCAGATACGCAGTATTTT.

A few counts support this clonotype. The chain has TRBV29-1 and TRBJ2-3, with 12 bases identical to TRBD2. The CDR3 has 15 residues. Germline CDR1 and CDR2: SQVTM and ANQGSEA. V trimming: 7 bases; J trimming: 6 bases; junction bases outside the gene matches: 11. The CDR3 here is CSGSKPGLAGDTQYF. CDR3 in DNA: TGCAGCGGTTCAAAACCTGGACTAGCGGGGGATACGCAGTATTTT.

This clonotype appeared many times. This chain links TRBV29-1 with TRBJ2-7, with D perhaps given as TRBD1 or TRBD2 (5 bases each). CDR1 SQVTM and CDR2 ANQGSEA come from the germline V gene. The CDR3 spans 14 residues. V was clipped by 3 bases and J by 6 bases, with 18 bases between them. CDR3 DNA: TGCAGCGTTGATATGGGGACGGACCCTCTCGAGCAGTACTTC. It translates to CSVDMGTDPLEQYF.

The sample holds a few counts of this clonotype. This CDR3 reads CSTGGLFNEQFF. The CDR3 DNA reads as TGCAGTACTGGAGGGCTGTTCAATGAGCAGTTCTTC. The chain links TRBV20-1 to TRBJ2-1; D possibly corresponds to TRBD2 (6 bases). V was clipped by 8 bases and J by 6 bases, with 14 bases between them. CDR3 length equals 12 residues. Germline CDR1 reads DFQATT; CDR2 reads SNEGSKA (reference sequence).

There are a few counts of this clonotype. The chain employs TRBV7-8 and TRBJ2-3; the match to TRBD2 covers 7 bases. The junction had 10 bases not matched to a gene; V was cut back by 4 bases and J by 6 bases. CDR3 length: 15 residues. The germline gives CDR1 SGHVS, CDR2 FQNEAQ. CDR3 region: CASSSSSGQGDTQYF. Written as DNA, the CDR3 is TGTGCCAGCAGCTCGTCTAGCGGACAAGGGGATACGCAGTATTTT.

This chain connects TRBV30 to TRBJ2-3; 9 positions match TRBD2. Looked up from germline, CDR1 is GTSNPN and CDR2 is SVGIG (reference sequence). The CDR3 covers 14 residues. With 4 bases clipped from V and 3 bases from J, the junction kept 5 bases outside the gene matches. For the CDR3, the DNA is TGTGCCTGGACCCTAGCGGGGATTACAGATACGCAGTATTTT. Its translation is CAWTLAGITDTQYF.

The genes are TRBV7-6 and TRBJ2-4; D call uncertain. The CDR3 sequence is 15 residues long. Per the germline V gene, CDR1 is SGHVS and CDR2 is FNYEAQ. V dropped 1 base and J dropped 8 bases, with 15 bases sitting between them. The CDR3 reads CASSLEAAPGDIQYF. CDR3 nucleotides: TGTGCCAGCAGCTTAGAGGCGGCCCCTGGGGACATTCAGTACTTC.

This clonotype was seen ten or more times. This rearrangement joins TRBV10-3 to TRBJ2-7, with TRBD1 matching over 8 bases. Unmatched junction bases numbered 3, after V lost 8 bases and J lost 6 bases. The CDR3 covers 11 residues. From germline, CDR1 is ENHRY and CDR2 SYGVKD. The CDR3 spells CAIGTGGEQYF. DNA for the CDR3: TGTGCCATCGGAACAGGGGGCGAGCAGTACTTC.

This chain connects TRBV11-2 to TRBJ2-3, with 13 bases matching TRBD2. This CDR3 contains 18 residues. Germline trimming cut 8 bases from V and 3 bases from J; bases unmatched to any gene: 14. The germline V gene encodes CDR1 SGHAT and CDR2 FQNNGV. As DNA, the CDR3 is TGTGCCAGCTCCCCTGTGACTAGCGGGGGGACGGTAACAGATACGCAGTATTTT. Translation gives CASSPVTSGGTVTDTQYF.

The CDR3 nucleotides are TGTGCCAGCAGCTTAGTGCTGGCGGGGGGCACAGATACGCAGTATTTT. Translated: CASSLVLAGGTDTQYF. The chain has TRBV11-2 and TRBJ2-3; 7 nucleotides match TRBD2. Per germline, CDR1 SGHAT and CDR2 FQNNGV. This CDR3 is built from 16 residues. V dropped 1 base and J dropped 1; count of bases not matched to a gene: 5.

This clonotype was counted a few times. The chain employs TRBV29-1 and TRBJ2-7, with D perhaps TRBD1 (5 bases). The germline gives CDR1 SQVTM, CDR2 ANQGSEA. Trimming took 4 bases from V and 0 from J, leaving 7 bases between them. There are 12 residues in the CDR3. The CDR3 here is CSVGTHSYEQYF. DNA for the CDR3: TGCAGCGTTGGGACACACTCCTACGAGCAGTACTTC.

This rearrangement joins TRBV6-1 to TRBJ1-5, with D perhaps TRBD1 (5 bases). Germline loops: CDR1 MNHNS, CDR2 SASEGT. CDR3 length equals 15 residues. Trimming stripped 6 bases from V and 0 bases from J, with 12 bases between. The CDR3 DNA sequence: TGTGCCAGCAGCGACAGCCCATATAGCAATCAGCCCCAGCATTTT. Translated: CASSDSPYSNQPQHF.

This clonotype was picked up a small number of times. As DNA, the CDR3 is TGTGCCAGCAGTGACTCGTTAGCGGGGGACAATGAGCAGTTCTTC. Translating it yields CASSDSLAGDNEQFF. The V and J genes are TRBV6-4 and TRBJ2-1, with 9 bases aligning to TRBD2. With V trimmed by 0 bases and J by 5 bases, 2 bases remained unmatched. The CDR3 is 15 amino acids. CDR1 and CDR2 (germline): MRHNA, SNTAGT.

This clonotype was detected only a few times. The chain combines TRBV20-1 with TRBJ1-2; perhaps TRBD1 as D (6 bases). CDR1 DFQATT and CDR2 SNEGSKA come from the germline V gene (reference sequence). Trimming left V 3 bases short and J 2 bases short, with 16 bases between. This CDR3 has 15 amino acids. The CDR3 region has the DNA TGCAGTGCTAGGCCAGGGGCGCGCTCAAACTATGGCTACACCTTC. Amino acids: CSARPGARSNYGYTF.

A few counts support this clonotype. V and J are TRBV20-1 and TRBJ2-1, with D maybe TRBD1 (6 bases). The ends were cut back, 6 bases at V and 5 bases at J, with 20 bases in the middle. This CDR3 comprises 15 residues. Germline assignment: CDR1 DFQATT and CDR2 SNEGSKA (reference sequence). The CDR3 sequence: CSARPYREANNEQFF. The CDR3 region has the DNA TGCAGTGCAAGACCATACAGGGAAGCCAACAATGAGCAGTTCTTC.

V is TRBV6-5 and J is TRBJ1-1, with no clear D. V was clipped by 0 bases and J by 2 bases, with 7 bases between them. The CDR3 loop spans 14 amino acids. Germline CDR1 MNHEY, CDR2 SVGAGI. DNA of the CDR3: TGTGCCAGCAGTTACTCGTACGGTAACACTGAAGCTTTCTTT. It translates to CASSYSYGNTEAFF.

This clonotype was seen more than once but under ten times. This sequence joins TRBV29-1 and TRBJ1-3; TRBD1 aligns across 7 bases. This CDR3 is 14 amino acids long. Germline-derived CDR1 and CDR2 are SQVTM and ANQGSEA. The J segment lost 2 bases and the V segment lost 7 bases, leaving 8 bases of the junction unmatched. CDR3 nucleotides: TGCAGCGCTGGCGATGACAGGGCTGGAAACACCATATATTTT. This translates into CSAGDDRAGNTIYF.

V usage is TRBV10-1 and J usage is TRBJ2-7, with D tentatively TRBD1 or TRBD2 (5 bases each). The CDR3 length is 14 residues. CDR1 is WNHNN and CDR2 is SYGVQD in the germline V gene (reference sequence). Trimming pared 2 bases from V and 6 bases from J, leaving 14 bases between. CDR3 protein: CASSEGTTLAEQYF. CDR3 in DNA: TGCGCCAGCAGTGAGGGGACGACCCTGGCCGAGCAGTACTTC.

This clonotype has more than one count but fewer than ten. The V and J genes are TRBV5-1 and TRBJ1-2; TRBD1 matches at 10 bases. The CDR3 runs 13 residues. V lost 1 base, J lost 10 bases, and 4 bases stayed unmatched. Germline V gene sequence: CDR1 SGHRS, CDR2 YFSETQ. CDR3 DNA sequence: TGCGCCAGCAGCTTGTACGGGACAGGGGACTACACCTTC. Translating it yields CASSLYGTGDYTF.

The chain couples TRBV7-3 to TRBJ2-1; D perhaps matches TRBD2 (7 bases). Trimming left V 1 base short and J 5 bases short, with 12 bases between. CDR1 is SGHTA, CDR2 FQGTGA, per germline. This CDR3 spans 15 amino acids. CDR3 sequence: CASSLRGGADNEQFF. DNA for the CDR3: TGTGCCAGCAGCTTAAGGGGGGGGGCAGACAATGAGCAGTTCTTC.

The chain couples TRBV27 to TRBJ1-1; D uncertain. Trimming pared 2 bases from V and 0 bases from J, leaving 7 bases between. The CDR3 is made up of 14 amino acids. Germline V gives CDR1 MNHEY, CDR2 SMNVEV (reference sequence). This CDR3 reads CASSLRQMNTEAFF. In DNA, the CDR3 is TGTGCCAGCAGTTTACGGCAGATGAACACTGAAGCTTTCTTT.

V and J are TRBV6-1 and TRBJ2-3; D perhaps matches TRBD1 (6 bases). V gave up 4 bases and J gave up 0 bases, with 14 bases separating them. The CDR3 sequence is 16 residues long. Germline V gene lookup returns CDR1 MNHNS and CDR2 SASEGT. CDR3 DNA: TGTGCCAGCAGTGCCCCCAGGGGCCCCAGCACAGATACGCAGTATTTT. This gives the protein CASSAPRGPSTDTQYF.